This T cell receptor beta chain was retrieved from a study of T cell responses to AZD1222 COVID-19 vaccine. This CDR3 is 14 amino acids long. CDR1 SGHRS and CDR2 YFSETQ come from the germline V gene. Trimming removed 5 bases from V and 2 bases from J; junction bases left unmatched: 4. Sequencing used immunoSEQ multiplex PCR; TCRdb keeps in-frame clones, though not all of them. The sample has tens of thousands of clones; about 91% are singletons. The sample in question was peripheral blood, obtained 28 days after the second AZD1222 dose. The rearrangement uses TRBV5-1 and TRBJ2-3; 8 bases fit TRBD2. This sequence was found in an adult who received the AZD1222 COVID-19 vaccine. The CDR3 DNA reads as TGCGCCAGCAGTTCGGGAGGGATCACAGATACGCAGTATTTT. It is translated as CASSSGGITDTQYF. The full variable domain, completed using reference TRBV5-1 and TRBJ2-3, is KAGVTQTPRYLIKTRGQQVTLSCSPISGHRSVSWYQQTPGQGLQFLFEYFSETQRNKGNFPGRFSGRQFSNSRSEMNVSTLELGDSALYLCASSSGGITDTQYFGPGTRLTVL.